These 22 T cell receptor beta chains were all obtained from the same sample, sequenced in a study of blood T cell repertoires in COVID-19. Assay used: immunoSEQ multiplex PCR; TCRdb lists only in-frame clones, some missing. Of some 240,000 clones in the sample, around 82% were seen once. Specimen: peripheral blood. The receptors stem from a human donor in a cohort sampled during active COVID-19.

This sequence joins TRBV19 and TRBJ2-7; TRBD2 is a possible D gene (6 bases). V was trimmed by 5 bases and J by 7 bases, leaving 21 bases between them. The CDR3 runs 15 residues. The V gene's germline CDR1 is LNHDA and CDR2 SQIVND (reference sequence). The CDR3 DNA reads TGTGCCAGTAGTGTTACACGGGACTCGGGTGGAGAGCAGTACTTC. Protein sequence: CASSVTRDSGGEQYF.

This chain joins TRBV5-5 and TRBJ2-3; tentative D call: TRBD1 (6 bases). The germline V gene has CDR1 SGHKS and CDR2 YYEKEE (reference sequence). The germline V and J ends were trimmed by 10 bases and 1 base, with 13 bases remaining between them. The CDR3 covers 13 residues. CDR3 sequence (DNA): TGTGCCGGACAGAGGCAGGGCACAGATACGCAGTATTTT. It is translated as CAGQRQGTDTQYF.

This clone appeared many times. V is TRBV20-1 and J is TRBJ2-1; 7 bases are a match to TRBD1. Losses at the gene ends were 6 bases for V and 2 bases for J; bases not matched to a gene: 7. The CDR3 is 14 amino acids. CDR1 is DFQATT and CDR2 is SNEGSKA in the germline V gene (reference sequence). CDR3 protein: CSASRGQTYNEQFF. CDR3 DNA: TGCAGTGCCAGTAGGGGACAGACCTACAATGAGCAGTTCTTC.

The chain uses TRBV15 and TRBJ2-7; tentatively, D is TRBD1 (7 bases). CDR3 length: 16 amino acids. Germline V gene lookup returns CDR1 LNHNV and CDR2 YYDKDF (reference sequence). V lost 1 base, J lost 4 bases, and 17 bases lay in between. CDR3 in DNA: TGTGCCACCAGCAGAGGGCCCAGGGGGGCCGAATACGAGCAGTACTTC. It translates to CATSRGPRGAEYEQYF.

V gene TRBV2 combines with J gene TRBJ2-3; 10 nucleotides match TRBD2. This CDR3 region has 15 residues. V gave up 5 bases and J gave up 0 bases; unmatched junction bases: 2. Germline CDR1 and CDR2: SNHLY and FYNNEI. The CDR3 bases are TGTGCCAGCAGTAAGCGGGGGGGCAGCACAGATACGCAGTATTTT. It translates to CASSKRGGSTDTQYF.

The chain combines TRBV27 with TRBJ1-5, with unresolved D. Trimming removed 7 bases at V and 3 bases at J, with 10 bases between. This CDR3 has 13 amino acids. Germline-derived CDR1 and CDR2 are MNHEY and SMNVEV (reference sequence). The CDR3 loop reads CASKTGYNQPQHF. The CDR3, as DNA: TGTGCCAGCAAAACGGGGTACAATCAGCCCCAGCATTTT.

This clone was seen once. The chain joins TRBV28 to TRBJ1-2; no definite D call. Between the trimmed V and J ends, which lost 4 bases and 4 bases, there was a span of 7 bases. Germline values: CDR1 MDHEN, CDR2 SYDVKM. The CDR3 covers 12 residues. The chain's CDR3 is CASSSTVYGYTF. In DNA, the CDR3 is TGTGCCAGCAGTTCCACTGTCTATGGCTACACCTTC.

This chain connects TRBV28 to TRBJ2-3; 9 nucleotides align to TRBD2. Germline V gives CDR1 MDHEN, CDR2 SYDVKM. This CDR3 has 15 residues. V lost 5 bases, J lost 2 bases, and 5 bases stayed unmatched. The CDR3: CASSPGLAFTDTQYF. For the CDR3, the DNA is TGTGCCAGCAGTCCGGGACTAGCATTCACAGATACGCAGTATTTT.

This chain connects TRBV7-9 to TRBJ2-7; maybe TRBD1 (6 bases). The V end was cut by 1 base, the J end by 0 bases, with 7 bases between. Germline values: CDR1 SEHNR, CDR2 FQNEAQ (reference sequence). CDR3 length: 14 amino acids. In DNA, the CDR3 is TGTGCCAGCAGCTTAGGACAGGCCTCCTACGAGCAGTACTTC. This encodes CASSLGQASYEQYF. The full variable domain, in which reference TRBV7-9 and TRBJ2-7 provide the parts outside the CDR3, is DTGVSQNPRHKITKRGQNVTFRCDPISEHNRLYWYRQTLGQGPEFLTYFQNEAQLEKSRLLSDRFSAERPKGSFSTLEIQRTEQGDSAMYLCASSLGQASYEQYFGPGTRLTVT.

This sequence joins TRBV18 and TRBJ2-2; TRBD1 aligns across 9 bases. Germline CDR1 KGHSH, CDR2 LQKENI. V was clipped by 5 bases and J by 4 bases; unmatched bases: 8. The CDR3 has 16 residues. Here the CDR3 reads CASSFNRGLSTGELFF. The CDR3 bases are TGTGCCAGCTCATTCAACAGGGGGCTCAGCACCGGGGAGCTGTTTTTT.

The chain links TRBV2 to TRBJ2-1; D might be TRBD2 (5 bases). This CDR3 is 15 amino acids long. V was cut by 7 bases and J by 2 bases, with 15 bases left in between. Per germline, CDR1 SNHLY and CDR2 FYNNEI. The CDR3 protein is CASTPRVVTYNEQFF. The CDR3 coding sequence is TGTGCCAGCACCCCGCGGGTAGTGACCTACAATGAGCAGTTCTTC.

The CDR3 reads CSASAGSPYGYTF. The CDR3 DNA follows: TGCAGTGCTAGTGCAGGTTCGCCCTATGGCTACACCTTC. The chain carries TRBV20-1 and TRBJ1-2; D remains unclear. The V end was cut by 3 bases, the J end by 4 bases, with 12 bases between. The CDR3 extends over 13 amino acids. Looked up from germline, CDR1 is DFQATT and CDR2 is SNEGSKA (reference sequence).

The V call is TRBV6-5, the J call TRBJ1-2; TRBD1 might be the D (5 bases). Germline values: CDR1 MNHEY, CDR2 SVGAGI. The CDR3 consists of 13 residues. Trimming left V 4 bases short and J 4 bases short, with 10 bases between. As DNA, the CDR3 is TGTGCCAGCAGTTCTACCGACAGCTATGGCTACACCTTC. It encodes CASSSTDSYGYTF.

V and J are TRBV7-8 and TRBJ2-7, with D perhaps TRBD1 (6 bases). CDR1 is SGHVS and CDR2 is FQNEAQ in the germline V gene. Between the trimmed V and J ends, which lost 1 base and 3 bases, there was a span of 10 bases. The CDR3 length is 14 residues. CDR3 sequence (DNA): TGTGCCAGCAGCTTAGGGGGGCCGATCTACGAGCAGTACTTC. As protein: CASSLGGPIYEQYF. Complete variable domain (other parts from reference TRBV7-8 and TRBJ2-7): GAGVSQSPRYKVAKRGQDVALRCDPISGHVSLFWYQQALGQGPEFLTYFQNEAQLDKSGLPSDRFFAERPEGSVSTLKIQRTQQEDSAVYLCASSLGGPIYEQYFGPGTRLTVT.

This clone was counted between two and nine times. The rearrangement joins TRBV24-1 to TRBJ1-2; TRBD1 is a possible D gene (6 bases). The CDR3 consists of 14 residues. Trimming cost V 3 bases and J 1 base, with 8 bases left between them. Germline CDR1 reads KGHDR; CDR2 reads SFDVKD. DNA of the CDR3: TGTGCCACCAGTGATCAACAGGGTAACTATGGCTACACCTTC. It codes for CATSDQQGNYGYTF.

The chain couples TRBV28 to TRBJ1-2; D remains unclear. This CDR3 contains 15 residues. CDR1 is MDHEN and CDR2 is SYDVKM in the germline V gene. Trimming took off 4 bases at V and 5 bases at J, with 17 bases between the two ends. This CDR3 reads CASSSPEGWSYGYTF. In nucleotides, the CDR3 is TGTGCCAGCAGTTCCCCGGAGGGATGGAGTTATGGCTACACCTTC.

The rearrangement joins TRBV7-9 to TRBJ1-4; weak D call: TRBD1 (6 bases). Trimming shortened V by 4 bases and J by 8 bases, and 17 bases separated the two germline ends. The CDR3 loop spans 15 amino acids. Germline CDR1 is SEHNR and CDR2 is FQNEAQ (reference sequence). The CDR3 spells CASSYTGLDLEKLFF. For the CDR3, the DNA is TGTGCCAGCAGCTATACAGGGTTGGATTTGGAAAAACTGTTTTTT.

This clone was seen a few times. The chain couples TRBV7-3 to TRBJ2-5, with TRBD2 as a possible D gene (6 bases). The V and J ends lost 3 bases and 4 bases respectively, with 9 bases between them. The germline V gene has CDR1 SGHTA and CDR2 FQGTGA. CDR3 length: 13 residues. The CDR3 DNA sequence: TGTGCCAGCAGCTTGGTAGCGGCAGAGACCCAGTACTTC. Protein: CASSLVAAETQYF.

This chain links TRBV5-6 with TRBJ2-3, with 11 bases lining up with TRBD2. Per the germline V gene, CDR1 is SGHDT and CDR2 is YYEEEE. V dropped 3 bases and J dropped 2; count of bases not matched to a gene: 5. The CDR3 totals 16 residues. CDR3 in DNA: TGTGCCAGCAGCTACCTAGCGGGAGGAGCCACAGATACGCAGTATTTT. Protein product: CASSYLAGGATDTQYF.

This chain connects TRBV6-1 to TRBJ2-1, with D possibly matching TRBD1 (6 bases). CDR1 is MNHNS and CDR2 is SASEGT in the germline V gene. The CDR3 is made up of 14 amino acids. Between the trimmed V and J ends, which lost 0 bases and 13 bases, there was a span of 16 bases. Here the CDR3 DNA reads TGTGCCAGCAGTGAAGCGGGGGACAACGGACCCCAGTTCTTC. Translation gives CASSEAGDNGPQFF.

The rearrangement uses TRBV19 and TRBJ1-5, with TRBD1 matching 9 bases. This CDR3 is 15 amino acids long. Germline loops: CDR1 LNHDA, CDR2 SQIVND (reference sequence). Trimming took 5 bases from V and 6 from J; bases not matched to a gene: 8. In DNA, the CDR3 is TGTGCCAGTAGTGGGAGGACAGGGGTATTTCAGCCCCAGCATTTT. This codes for CASSGRTGVFQPQHF.

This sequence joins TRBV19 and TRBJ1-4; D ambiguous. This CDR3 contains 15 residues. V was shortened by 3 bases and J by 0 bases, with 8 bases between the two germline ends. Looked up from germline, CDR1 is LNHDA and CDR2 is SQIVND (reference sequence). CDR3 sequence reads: CASSIQFATNEKLFF. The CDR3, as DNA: TGTGCCAGTAGTATCCAATTTGCAACTAATGAAAAACTGTTTTTT. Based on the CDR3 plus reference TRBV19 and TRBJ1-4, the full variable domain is DGGITQSPKYLFRKEGQNVTLSCEQNLNHDAMYWYRQDPGQGLRLIYYSQIVNDFQKGDIAEGYSVSREKKESFPLTVTSAQKNPTAFYLCASSIQFATNEKLFFGSGTQLSVL.